These 10 T cell receptor beta chains originate from one sample sequenced in a study of beta chain features in type 1 diabetes. Whole-study findings and limits: A moderate, significant TCRB CDR3 shortening appeared in type 1 diabetes across four CD4+ subsets.

Their cognate antigens are unknown. The authors reverse transcribed all of the isolated RNA, so sequencing captured expressed TCRB transcripts. Repertoires were generated with immunoSEQ multiplex PCR, while TCRdb's copy carries only in-frame clones and drops some. The sample shows about 270,000 clones, roughly 13% of them seen only once. The sequenced material came from naive CD4+ T cells from blood. These receptors came from a man aged 30-40 years with type 1 diabetes.

A few counts support this clone. The V gene is TRBV9, the J gene TRBJ1-1; weak D call: TRBD1 (5 bases). The germline V and J ends were trimmed by 0 bases and 2 bases, with 11 bases remaining between them. This CDR3 has 15 residues. The germline gives CDR1 SGDLS, CDR2 YYNGEE. DNA for the CDR3: TGTGCCAGCAGCGTAGCTACGGGGGTTAACACTGAAGCTTTCTTT. Translation: CASSVATGVNTEAFF.

In this sample, this clone turned up a few times. The chain recombines TRBV5-1 with TRBJ2-7, with 7 bases lining up with TRBD2. Germline CDR1 is SGHRS and CDR2 is YFSETQ. V was pared by 0 bases and J by 2 bases, with 5 bases of the junction left unmatched. CDR3 length: 15 amino acids. This CDR3 reads CASSLAGGSTYEQYF. The CDR3 DNA is TGCGCCAGCAGCTTGGCAGGCGGGAGCACCTACGAGCAGTACTTC.

The table lists this clone with a few counts. This sequence joins TRBV30 and TRBJ2-7, with 7 bases fitting TRBD2. Germline V gene lookup returns CDR1 GTSNPN and CDR2 SVGIG (reference sequence). CDR3 size: 15 residues. Trimming cost V 1 base and J 0 bases; bases outside gene matches: 6. CDR3 amino acids: CAWSGISGPSYEQYF. The DNA of the CDR3 is TGTGCCTGGAGTGGGATTAGCGGGCCCTCCTACGAGCAGTACTTC. The variable domain in full, with the rest retrieved from reference TRBV30 and TRBJ2-7, is SQTIHQWPATLVQPVGSPLSLECTVEGTSNPNLYWYRQAAGRGLQLLFYSVGIGQISSEVPQNLSASRPQDRQFILSSKKLLLSDSGFYLCAWSGISGPSYEQYFGPGTRLTVT.

This clone has more than one count but fewer than ten. The chain couples TRBV4-1 to TRBJ2-1, with 7 positions matching TRBD2. The CDR3 runs 16 residues. Germline trimming cut 0 bases from V and 7 bases from J; bases unmatched to any gene: 9. Per the germline V gene, CDR1 is MGHRA and CDR2 is YSYEKL. CDR3 region: CASSQEPSGRMNEQFF. In DNA form, the CDR3 reads TGCGCCAGCAGCCAAGAACCGTCCGGGAGGATGAATGAGCAGTTCTTC.

A few counts support this clone. This chain connects TRBV7-2 to TRBJ2-7; 9 nucleotides align to TRBD2. Trimming at V came to 5 bases and at J to 3 bases, leaving 5 bases not matched to a gene. The germline CDR1 and CDR2 sequences are SGHTA and FQGNSA. The CDR3 has 14 residues. The CDR3 DNA follows: TGTGCCAGCAGCCTATATAGCGGGAGCTACGAGCAGTACTTC. Its translation: CASSLYSGSYEQYF.

The chain links TRBV5-1 to TRBJ2-5, with D perhaps matching TRBD2 (6 bases). CDR1 is SGHRS and CDR2 is YFSETQ in the germline V gene. Trimming removed 0 bases at V and 5 bases at J, with 14 bases between. The CDR3 length is 15 residues. In DNA, the CDR3 is TGCGCCAGCAGCTTGGGGTCCGGGAGCGGGGAGACCCAGTACTTC. Its translation is CASSLGSGSGETQYF.

The rearrangement links TRBV6-5 to TRBJ2-6; 7 bases line up with TRBD1. The germline V gene has CDR1 MNHEY and CDR2 SVGAGI. The CDR3 spans 15 residues. J was trimmed by 4 bases and V by 6 bases; bases with no gene match: 6. CDR3 nucleotides: TGTGCCAGCAGCTTCGGACAGGCGGGGGCCAACGTCCTGACTTTC. This sequence encodes CASSFGQAGANVLTF.

The rearrangement joins TRBV19 to TRBJ2-5; TRBD2 agrees at 9 bases. J was trimmed by 2 bases and V by 5 bases; bases with no gene match: 3. Germline V gene lookup returns CDR1 LNHDA and CDR2 SQIVND (reference sequence). The CDR3 extends over 14 amino acids. CDR3: CASSPTSGQETQYF. CDR3 sequence (DNA): TGTGCCAGTAGTCCTACTAGCGGGCAAGAGACCCAGTACTTC.

The V call is TRBV5-1, the J call TRBJ2-1, with a tentative D call TRBD2 (6 bases). Per germline, CDR1 SGHRS and CDR2 YFSETQ. With 0 bases removed from V and 0 bases from J, the gap between germline ends came to 13 bases. There are 17 residues in the CDR3. In nucleotides, the CDR3 is TGCGCCAGCAGCTTGGTTATTGCGACTAGCTCCTACAATGAGCAGTTCTTC. Translated: CASSLVIATSSYNEQFF.

About this clone: Other DNA sequences in the sample encode the same CDR3. The rearrangement joins TRBV5-4 to TRBJ2-7, with 7 bases that match TRBD2. Germline lookup yields CDR1 SGHNT and CDR2 YYREEE (reference sequence). CDR3 length equals 12 residues. V dropped 4 bases and J dropped 3; count of bases not matched to a gene: 1. The CDR3 DNA reads TGTGCCAGCAGCAGGGACTACTACGAGCAGTACTTC. This gives the protein CASSRDYYEQYF.